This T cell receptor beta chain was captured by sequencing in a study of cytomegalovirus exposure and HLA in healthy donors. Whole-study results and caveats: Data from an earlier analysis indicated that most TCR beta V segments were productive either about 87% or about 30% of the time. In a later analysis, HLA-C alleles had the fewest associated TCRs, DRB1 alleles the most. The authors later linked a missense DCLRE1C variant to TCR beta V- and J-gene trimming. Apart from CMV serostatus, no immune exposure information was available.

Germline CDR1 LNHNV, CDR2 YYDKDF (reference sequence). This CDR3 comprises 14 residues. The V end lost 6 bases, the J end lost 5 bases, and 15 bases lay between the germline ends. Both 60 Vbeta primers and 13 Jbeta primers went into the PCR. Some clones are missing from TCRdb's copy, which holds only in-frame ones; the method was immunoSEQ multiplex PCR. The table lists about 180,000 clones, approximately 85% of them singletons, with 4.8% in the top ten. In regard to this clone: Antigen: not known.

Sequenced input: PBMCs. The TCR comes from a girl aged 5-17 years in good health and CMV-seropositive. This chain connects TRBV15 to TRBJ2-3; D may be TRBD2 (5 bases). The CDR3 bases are TGTGCCACCAGATTTTCGGGAAAGGGAGATACGCAGTATTTT. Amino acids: CATRFSGKGDTQYF.